This TCR beta chain emerged from a study of T cells in Graves' hyperthyroidism and ophthalmopathy (dated by TCRdb to about 2019). For the study in its entirety: Peripheral blood was sampled at the time of initial diagnosis, prior to any treatment. To identify TCR V-J signatures that set the groups apart, the researchers used a discovery cohort of 100 patients, made up of 43 with Graves' ophthalmopathy and some 58 with stable Graves' hyperthyroidism. Prospective prediction of ophthalmopathy was tested in an independent validation cohort consisting of some 18 hyperthyroidism patients and around 17 patients who later progressed to ophthalmopathy. For training and testing, the approximately 92 patients in the discovery cohort were randomly divided in a 7:3 ratio. In roughly six Graves' hyperthyroidism patients, the study also compared T-cell repertoires from thyroid tissue with T-cell repertoires from blood. Following sampling, methimazole starting at 30 mg daily was given to hyperthyroidism patients, and high-dose intravenous methylprednisolone was given to ophthalmopathy patients. The paper reports TCR Vbeta CDR3 sequencing of over 120 peripheral blood samples: 43 ophthalmopathy, under 80 hyperthyroidism and around 17 progressor patients. Findings and caveats that apply to the study as a whole: Ophthalmopathy was separated from stable hyperthyroidism by a 13 V-J signature model, with approximately 89% sensitivity and around 81% specificity obtained in cross-validation and 80%/75% obtained in testing. During validation, the model predicted progression to ophthalmopathy a median of about 6.5 months ahead of onset, with approximately 70% sensitivity and 72.22% specificity. No statistical method was used to fix the sample size in advance, and group allocation was not hidden from the investigators. Most expanded thyroid clonotypes (frequency above 0.001) were also detected in blood, suggesting blood repertoires may reflect thyroid immune responses.

The CDR3 contains 15 residues, cysteine and phenylalanine counted. The entry retains the CDR3 DNA only, 45 bases that are in frame from base 1. V and J are truncated by 5 bases and 4 bases respectively, leaving an intervening sequence of 17 bases. CDR1 and CDR2 were assigned from the germline V gene (reference sequence) as SGHAT and FQDESV. Ten or more counts support this clonotype. Its binding antigen is unknown. Base quality data are lacking; no much larger clone is found one base away. Amplification of TCR beta CDR3 regions was carried out from RNA transcripts. A first-round RT-PCR of the TCR CDR3 used the HTBI primer set with the Qiagen OneStep RT-PCR kit. The libraries were constructed in a second round of multiplex PCR and then size-selected and purified. Libraries were sequenced paired-end with 100 bp reads on an Illumina HiSeq2000. Regarding the original processing steps: SOAPnuke was used to process the raw data, with reads discarded if the reads contained adapters or uncalled bases, had a mean Phred below 15, or lacked an exact constant-primer or identifier match. High-quality paired reads were merged using COPE v1.2.5, and each unique nucleotide sequence was defined as a clonotype. Clonotypes were aligned to IMGT TRBV, TRBD and TRBJ reference segments using MiTCR v1.1. Only V-J combinations with frequency above 0.0001, covering 99% to 99.2% of repertoires, were analysed. A TCS score was defined as the ratio between F50 (clonal expansion) and ExV (chaos), using BLOSUM62-based TCRdist between CDR3 peptides within each V-J. Welch's t-statistics and random forest reduced around 520 V-J features to about 12, which were used in a naive Bayes classifier (R e1071). TCRdb itself trimmed the public reads at Q25 with fastp, ran MiXCR and retained productive beta chains. Merged by CDR3 protein, the rows form single entries marked with the most common genes and DNA. The V and J calls shown here were made by TCRdb, not taken from the authors' results. This sample is represented by approximately 530,000 distinct CDR3 sequences; about a sixth of them were singletons. The biggest ten clones account for approximately 20% of the sample.

A patient counted as having stable Graves' hyperthyroidism if no progression to ophthalmopathy occurred over 18 months of follow-up. Hyperthyroidism patients were newly diagnosed, with disease duration under 2 months, and aged 18 to 65 years. Any patient with an uncontrolled infection, another autoimmune disease, pregnancy or lactation was excluded. Diagnoses relied on clinical symptoms, serum thyroxine and TRAb, thyroid ultrasound and orbital computed tomography. PBMCs were isolated from about 10 ml of fresh peripheral blood by Ficoll-Paque density gradient centrifugation. Trizol reagent was used to extract total RNA, and RNA quality was then checked on an Agilent 2100 Bioanalyzer.

Material: blood. The sequence derives from a woman under 30 with Graves' hyperthyroidism. The rearrangement combines TRBV11-1 with TRBJ1-1; confidence is insufficient to name the D gene. The DNA sequence reads TGTGCCAGCAGCCCAGCCTATCCCTCCGGCACTGAAGCTTTCTTT. This codes for CASSPAYPSGTEAFF. Full variable domain (CDR3 extended with the reference TRBV11-1 and TRBJ1-1 proteins): EAEVAQSPRYKITEKSQAVAFWCDPISGHATLYWYRQILGQGPELLVQFQDESVVDDSQLPKDRFSAERLKGVDSTLKIQPAELGDSAMYLCASSPAYPSGTEAFFGQGTRLTVV.